This is a list of T cell receptor beta chains from one sample in a study of radiation and T cells in renal cell carcinoma. TCRdb keeps only in-frame clones here, not all; method: immunoSEQ multiplex PCR. Seen here are 45,000 to 65,000 clones, approximately 84% observed once, and the top ten hold approximately 6.8%. The sequencing here drew on blood, taken from a patient whose treatment included radiotherapy and nephrectomy. The source of these receptors is a man aged 55 to 70 with renal cell carcinoma. Each CDR3 is given with its conserved first and last residue. A D gene is named only where the DNA matches it firmly. Size tells how often a clone was seen (once, few, many) or the class of an expanded clone, and some rows leave it out.

TRBJ2-1 TRBD2 TRBV13 once TGTGCCAGCAGCTTAGCCCTTACTATAGCGGGGGGGTCGGGTGAGCAGTTCTTC CASSLALTIAGGSGEQFF
TRBJ1-1 NA TRBV19 NA TGTGCCAGTAGTACCCAGAAGAACACTGAAGCTTTCTTT CASSTQKNTEAFF
TRBJ1-1 TRBD1 TRBV2 few TGTGCCAGCAGGGTGGACAGGGGTCCGTCGAATGAAGCTTTCTTT CASRVDRGPSNEAFF
TRBJ1-1 TRBD1 TRBV10-3 NA TGTGCCATCGGGGACAGGGCTTCCGGGAACACTGAAGCTTTCTTT CAIGDRASGNTEAFF
TRBJ1-3 NA TRBV29-1 NA TGCAGCGTTAGACAGAGCCTCAACTCTGGAAACACCATATATTTT CSVRQSLNSGNTIYF
TRBJ2-1 TRBD2 TRBV4-3 NA TGCGCCAGCAGCCAGGCCAGAGCGGCTAGCGGCTACAATGAGCAGTTCTTC CASSQARAASGYNEQFF
TRBJ2-7 TRBD2 TRBV7-6 NA TGTGCCAGCAGCTTGGGGACTACCTACGAGCAGTACTTC CASSLGTTYEQYF
TRBJ1-1 TRBD1 TRBV6-6 NA TGTGCCAGCAGTCCAAGGACAGGGACGAACACTGAAGCTTTCTTT CASSPRTGTNTEAFF
TRBJ2-1 TRBD2 TRBV7-8 NA TGTGCCAGCACCCCTGGACTAGCGGGAGTGGGTGAGCAGTTCTTC CASTPGLAGVGEQFF
TRBJ2-6 NA TRBV7-9 NA TGTGCCAGCAGGAGCGGAGGGGGCGCTGGGGCCAACGTCCTGACTTTC CASRSGGGAGANVLTF
TRBJ1-1 NA TRBV9 NA TGTGCCAGCAGCCCTGGACGGATTATCATGAACACTGAAGCTTTCTTT CASSPGRIIMNTEAFF
TRBJ1-2 NA TRBV7-9 NA TGTGCCAGCACCCCTTCCACGGGGGAGAACTATGGCTACACCTTC CASTPSTGENYGYTF
TRBJ2-3 TRBD2 TRBV11-2 once TGTGCCAGCAGCTCCGGACTAGCGGGAGCCCCCCTCACAGATACGCAGTATTTT CASSSGLAGAPLTDTQYF
TRBJ1-2 TRBD1 TRBV18 NA TGTGCCAGCTCACCAGGGTGGACAGGAGGTTATGGCTACACCTTC CASSPGWTGGYGYTF
TRBJ1-4 TRBD1 TRBV12-5 NA TGTGCTAGTGGTTTGGTGGACAGGGGGGTTCCTGAAAAACTGTTTTTT CASGLVDRGVPEKLFF